A selection of T cell receptor beta chains follows, all from one sample in a study of early T cells in non-severe SARS-CoV-2 infection. A single record per CDR3 protein comes from TCRdb applying MiXCR to the 5' RACE reads. The table records some 57,000 distinct CDR3 sequences, less than 9.5% of them present only once. Material: whole blood, obtained at baseline. These receptors all stem from an adult who was a healthcare worker with PCR-confirmed SARS-CoV-2 infection or an uninfected control (not recorded which). The CDR3 runs from the conserved cysteine through the conserved F or W. A D gene is named only where the DNA matches it firmly. Size is omitted from some rows. Given values are once, few, many or a class for expanded clones.

V gene	J gene	D gene	clone size	CDR3 protein	CDR3 DNA
TRBV19	TRBJ2-5	NA	many	CASSISETQYF	TGTGCCAGTAGTATTTCAGAGACCCAGTACTTC
TRBV7-3	TRBJ2-7	TRBD1	many	CASSLGQGQFYEQYF	TGTGCCAGCAGCCTCGGACAGGGGCAATTCTACGAGCAGTACTTC
TRBV10-3	TRBJ1-1	NA	NA	CAISDPTQNTEAFF	TGTGCCATCAGCGATCCTACACAGAACACTGAAGCTTTCTTT
TRBV27	TRBJ2-7	TRBD2	many	CASSLQAGGRPEQYF	TGTGCCAGCAGTTTACAAGCGGGAGGGCGTCCCGAGCAGTACTTC
TRBV6-2/TRBV6-3	TRBJ2-5	NA	NA	CASREDRLPEETQYF	TGTGCCAGCAGAGAAGACAGGTTGCCCGAAGAGACCCAGTACTTC
TRBV7-9	TRBJ1-1	NA	many	CASTLTMQGSEAFF	TGTGCCAGCACCCTCACGATGCAGGGATCTGAAGCTTTCTTT
TRBV24-1	TRBJ2-1	NA	many	CATSEGGFSEQFF	TGTGCCACCAGTGAAGGGGGGTTCTCCGAGCAGTTCTTC
TRBV7-2	TRBJ2-2	NA	NA	CASSLSAIGTGELFF	TGTGCCAGCAGCTTATCGGCCATCGGGACCGGGGAGCTGTTTTTT
TRBV7-6	TRBJ1-1	TRBD1	few	CASSLGDSEAFF	TGTGCCAGCAGCTTAGGGGACAGTGAAGCTTTCTTT
TRBV7-2	TRBJ2-3	TRBD2	NA	CASSLGAGAGTDTQYF	TGTGCCAGCAGCTTAGGTGCGGGAGCTGGCACAGATACGCAGTATTTT
TRBV18	TRBJ1-6	TRBD1	NA	CASSPLGQGSAPLHF	TGTGCCAGCTCACCCCTTGGACAGGGGAGCGCACCCCTCCACTTT
TRBV3-1	TRBJ1-4	NA	few	CASSQGEKLFF	TGTGCCAGCAGCCAAGGGGAAAAACTGTTTTTT
TRBV30	TRBJ2-2	TRBD2	once	CASTGTSGKSGELFF	TGTGCCTCCACAGGAACTAGCGGAAAGAGCGGGGAGCTGTTTTTT
TRBV20-1	TRBJ2-7	NA	once	CSARDPYEQYF	TGCAGTGCTAGAGATCCCTACGAGCAGTACTTC
TRBV11-2	TRBJ1-4	NA	few	CASSFGMGEYEKLFF	TGTGCCAGCAGCTTCGGAATGGGGGAATATGAAAAACTGTTTTTT
TRBV3-1	TRBJ1-1	NA	NA	CASSPPVPGGNTEAFF	TGTGCCAGCAGCCCCCCCGTGCCCGGGGGGAACACTGAAGCTTTCTTT
TRBV4-1	TRBJ1-1	NA	NA	CASSRPGQRQTEAFF	TGCGCCAGCAGCCGGCCTGGCCAGCGGCAAACTGAAGCTTTCTTT
TRBV11-2	TRBJ2-1	TRBD2	many	CASSWATRKRGMGNEQFF	TGTGCCAGCAGCTGGGCGACGAGGAAGCGGGGGATGGGTAATGAGCAGTTCTTC
TRBV12-3/TRBV12-4	TRBJ1-6	TRBD1	NA	CASGTGGYNSPLHF	TGTGCCAGCGGGACAGGGGGTTATAATTCACCCCTCCACTTT
TRBV2	TRBJ2-7	NA	many	CASSVWQDGSYEQYF	TGTGCCAGCAGTGTGTGGCAGGACGGCTCCTACGAGCAGTACTTC
TRBV12-3/TRBV12-4	TRBJ1-1	NA	NA	CASSSNMNTEAFF	TGTGCCAGCAGTTCCAATATGAACACTGAAGCTTTCTTT